Following are 10 T cell receptor beta chains from one sample sequenced in a study of tumor and adjacent non-tumor tissue in lung cancer. The library came from three nested PCR rounds adapted from ARM-PCR protocols. TCRdb independently ran MiXCR on the multiplex PCR reads; one entry per CDR3 protein. The table shows 100,000 to 150,000 distinct CDR3 sequences, with 66% occurring only once. No cell sorting was done before RNA was extracted from the tissue. The sequencing input was lung tumor tissue. These TCRs come from a man between 25 and 39 years old with non-small cell lung cancer.

This clonotype is a singleton in its sample. A junction end diverges from the germline sequence, so it may reflect a read error. This chain connects TRBV20-1 to TRBJ2-5, with D perhaps TRBD2 (7 bases). This CDR3 is 15 amino acids long. Germline V gene sequence: CDR1 DFQATT, CDR2 SNEGSKA (reference sequence). CDR3 loop: CSARHPRGPPGTQCF. The DNA of the CDR3 is TGCAGTGCTAGACATCCGCGGGGGCCCCCCGGGACCCAGTGCTTC.

Points on this clonotype: This likely comes from a read error, as the CDR3 has no conserved phenylalanine or tryptophan at its end. The V and J genes are TRBV29-1 and TRBJ1-3, with 7 bases that match TRBD1. J was trimmed by 0 bases and V by 4 bases; bases with no gene match: 6. Germline CDR1 and CDR2: SQVTM and ANQGSEA. This CDR3 has 15 amino acids. The CDR3 here is CSVATDRVSGNTIYR. The CDR3, as DNA: TGCAGCGTTGCCACTGACAGGGTCTCTGGAAACACCATATATCGT.

The J gene is TRBJ1-2, the V gene TRBV18; no definite D call. CDR3 length: 12 amino acids. The ends were cut back, 3 bases at V and 6 bases at J, with 8 bases in the middle. CDR1 and CDR2 (germline): KGHSH, LQKENI. The CDR3 bases are TGTGCCAGCTCACCCACGACGGATGGCTACACCTTC. This encodes CASSPTTDGYTF.

This clonotype was observed a single time. A much larger clone lies one base from this, so it may be a read error. This rearrangement joins TRBV20-1 to TRBJ2-1; D may correspond to TRBD1 or TRBD2 (5 bases each). Trimming shortened V by 4 bases and J by 0 bases, and 37 bases separated the two germline ends. Germline loops: CDR1 DFQATT, CDR2 SNEGSKA (reference sequence). This CDR3 region has 23 residues. The CDR3 spells CSATLHLGASWRWSGRSYNEQFF. CDR3 bases: TGCAGTGCTACCTTGCACCTAGGGGCTAGCTGGAGGTGGAGCGGCCGCTCCTACAATGAGCAGTTCTTC.

About this clonotype itself: It is likely a read error, because the conserved phenylalanine at the end of the CDR3 is missing. This rearrangement joins TRBV4-2 to TRBJ2-1; D may be TRBD2 (5 bases). The germline V gene has CDR1 LGHNA and CDR2 YNFKEQ. This CDR3 contains 18 residues. Deletions cut 0 bases from V and 2 bases from J, with 17 bases between. This chain's CDR3 is CASSQEALEGLTYNEQFL. The CDR3 DNA follows: TGTGCCAGCAGCCAAGAAGCCCTAGAGGGTTTAACCTACAATGAGCAGTTCCTC.

With respect to this clonotype: A much larger clone sits a single nucleotide away, making a read error possible. This chain links TRBV6-2 or TRBV6-3 with TRBJ2-7; 9 positions agree with TRBD2. The V gene end was trimmed by 6 bases and the J gene end by 3 bases; junction bases not matched to a gene: 9. Germline V CDR1 and CDR2: MNHEY, SVGEGT. This CDR3 region has 15 residues. CDR3 loop: CASRYRSGRGYEQYF. The CDR3, as DNA: TGTGCCAGCAGGTACCGTAGCGGGAGAGGCTACGAGCAGTACTTC.

The chain couples TRBV20-1 to TRBJ1-5; 9 bases line up with TRBD1. With the DNA end fitting TRBJ2-3 better, the J assignment may be wrong. CDR1 DFQATT and CDR2 SNEGSKA come from the germline V gene (reference sequence). The CDR3 is 14 amino acids. CDR3 residues: CSATGQGSAQPQYF. The CDR3 DNA is TGCAGTGCAACAGGACAGGGGTCGGCTCAGCCTCAGTATTTT.

V and J are TRBV20-1 and TRBJ1-1, with a tentative D call TRBD1 (5 bases). V lost 1 base to trimming and J lost 0 bases, with 9 bases between them. The CDR3 contains 14 residues. The V gene's germline CDR1 is DFQATT and CDR2 SNEGSKA (reference sequence). The CDR3 loop is CSARGSRVNTEAFF. The CDR3 DNA is TGCAGTGCTAGAGGGAGCAGGGTGAACACTGAAGCTTTCTTT.

Comments on this clonotype: This may arise from a read error, as a much more abundant clone is one base away. V and J are TRBV6-5 and TRBJ2-3, with TRBD1 identical over 11 bases. Germline V gene data show CDR1 as MNHEY and CDR2 as SVGAGI. V was pared by 7 bases and J by 6 bases, with 6 bases of the junction left unmatched. This CDR3 contains 14 residues. The CDR3 sequence is CASTWTGGEDTQYF. In nucleotides, the CDR3 is TGTGCCAGCACTTGGACAGGGGGCGAGGATACGCAGTATTTT.

This clonotype appeared a few times. A read error may produce the germline difference seen at one junction end. This chain connects TRBV5-5 to TRBJ1-2; 8 bases are a match to TRBD1. This CDR3 spans 15 amino acids. Germline CDR1 is SGHKS and CDR2 is YYEKEE (reference sequence). CDR3 nucleotides: TGTGCCAGCGGCTTGGGCGGGACAGGACACTATGGCTACACCTTC. This translates into CASGLGGTGHYGYTF.